The subject of this entry is one TCR beta chain. The antigen is unknown. One end of the junction is discordant with germline, which a read error may explain. This sample is part of a study of T cell responses to AZD1222 COVID-19 vaccine. General observations from the study: The donor group comprised mostly white British people and more females; the analysis possibly underestimated clonal diversity. After two AZD1222 doses, spike-specific TCR breadth and depth rose versus day 0.

Some clones are missing from TCRdb's copy, which holds only in-frame ones; the method was immunoSEQ multiplex PCR. The sample gives approximately 80,000 clones, 87% of which show up once; roughly 23% is in the top ten. The V gene's germline CDR1 is SGDLS and CDR2 YYNGEE. The CDR3 is made up of 14 amino acids. This receptor was obtained from an adult in good health. The chain recombines TRBV9 with TRBJ2-2, with unresolved D. Sequencing was performed on peripheral blood, taken on day 0 of AZD1222 vaccination. CDR3 residues: CASSVGPKTGELFF. The DNA of the CDR3 is TGTGCCAGCAGCGTAGGCCCGAAGACCGGGGAGCTGTTTTTT.